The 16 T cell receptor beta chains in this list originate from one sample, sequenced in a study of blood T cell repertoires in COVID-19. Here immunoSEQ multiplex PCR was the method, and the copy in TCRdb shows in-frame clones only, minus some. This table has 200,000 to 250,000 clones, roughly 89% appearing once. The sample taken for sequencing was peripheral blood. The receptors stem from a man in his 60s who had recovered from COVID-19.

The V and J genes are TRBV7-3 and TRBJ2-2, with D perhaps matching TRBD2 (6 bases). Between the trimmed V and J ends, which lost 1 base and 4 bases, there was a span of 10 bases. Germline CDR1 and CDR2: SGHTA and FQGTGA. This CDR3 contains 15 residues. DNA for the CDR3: TGTGCCAGCAGCTTAAGCGGGACTCGCACCGGGGAGCTGTTTTTT. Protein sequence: CASSLSGTRTGELFF.

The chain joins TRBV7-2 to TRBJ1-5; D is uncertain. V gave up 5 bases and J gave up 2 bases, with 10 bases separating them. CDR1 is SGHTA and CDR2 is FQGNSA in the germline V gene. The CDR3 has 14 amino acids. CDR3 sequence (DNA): TGTGCCAGCAGCACCCGGTTGGGCAATCAGCCCCAGCATTTT. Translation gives CASSTRLGNQPQHF.

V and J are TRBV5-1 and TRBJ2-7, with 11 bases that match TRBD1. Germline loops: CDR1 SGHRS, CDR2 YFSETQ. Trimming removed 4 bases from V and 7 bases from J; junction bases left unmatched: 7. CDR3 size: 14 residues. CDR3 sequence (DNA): TGCGCCAGCAGCGCCGGACAGGGGGCCTGGGAGCAGTACTTC. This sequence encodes CASSAGQGAWEQYF.

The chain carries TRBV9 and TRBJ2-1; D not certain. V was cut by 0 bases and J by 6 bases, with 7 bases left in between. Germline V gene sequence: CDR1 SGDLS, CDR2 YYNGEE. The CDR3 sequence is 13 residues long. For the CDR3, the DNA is TGTGCCAGCAGCGTAGATACACGCAATGAGCAGTTCTTC. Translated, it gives CASSVDTRNEQFF.

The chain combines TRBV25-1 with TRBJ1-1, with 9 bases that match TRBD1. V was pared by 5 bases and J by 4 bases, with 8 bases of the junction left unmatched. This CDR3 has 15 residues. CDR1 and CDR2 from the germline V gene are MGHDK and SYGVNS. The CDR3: CASSQNPDRGTEAFF. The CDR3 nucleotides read TGTGCCAGCAGTCAGAATCCGGACAGGGGCACTGAAGCTTTCTTT.

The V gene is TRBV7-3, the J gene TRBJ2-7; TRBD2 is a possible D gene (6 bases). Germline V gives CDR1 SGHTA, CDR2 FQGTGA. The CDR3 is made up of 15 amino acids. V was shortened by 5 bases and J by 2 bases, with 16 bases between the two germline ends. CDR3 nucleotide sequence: TGTGCCAGCAGCCCAACCGGGACTTCCGCCTACGAGCAGTACTTC. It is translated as CASSPTGTSAYEQYF.

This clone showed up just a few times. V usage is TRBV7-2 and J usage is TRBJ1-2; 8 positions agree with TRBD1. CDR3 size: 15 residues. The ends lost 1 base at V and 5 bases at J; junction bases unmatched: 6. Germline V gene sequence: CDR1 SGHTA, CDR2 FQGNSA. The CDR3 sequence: CASSLGAGGRYGYTF. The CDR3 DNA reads TGTGCCAGCAGCTTAGGGGCAGGGGGCCGGTATGGCTACACCTTC.

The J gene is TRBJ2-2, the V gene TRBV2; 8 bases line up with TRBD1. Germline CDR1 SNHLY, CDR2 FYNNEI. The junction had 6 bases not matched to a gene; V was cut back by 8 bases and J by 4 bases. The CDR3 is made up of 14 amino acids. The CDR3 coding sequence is TGTGCCAGCGGACAGGGACAGACCACCGGGGAGCTGTTTTTT. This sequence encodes CASGQGQTTGELFF.

This chain's CDR3 is CASSTGGITNEKLFF. The CDR3 DNA sequence: TGTGCCAGTAGTACCGGGGGGATAACTAATGAAAAACTGTTTTTT. The genes are TRBV19 and TRBJ1-4; tentative D call: TRBD1 (5 bases). This CDR3 is 15 amino acids long. V was clipped by 4 bases and J by 1 base, with 10 bases between them. The V gene's germline CDR1 is LNHDA and CDR2 SQIVND (reference sequence).

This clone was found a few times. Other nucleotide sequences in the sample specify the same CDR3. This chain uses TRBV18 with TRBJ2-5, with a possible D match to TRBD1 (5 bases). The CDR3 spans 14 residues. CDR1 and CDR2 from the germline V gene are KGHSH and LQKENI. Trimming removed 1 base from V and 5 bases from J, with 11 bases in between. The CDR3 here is CASSPRVGQETQYF. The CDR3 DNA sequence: TGTGCCAGCTCACCACGTGTGGGGCAGGAGACCCAGTACTTC.

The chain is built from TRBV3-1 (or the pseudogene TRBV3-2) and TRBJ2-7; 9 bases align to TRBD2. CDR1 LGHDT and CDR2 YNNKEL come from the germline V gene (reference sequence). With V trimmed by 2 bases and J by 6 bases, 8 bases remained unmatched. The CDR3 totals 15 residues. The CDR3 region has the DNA TGTGCCAGCAGCCAACAGGCGGGGGGGCCGGGCGAGCAGTACTTC. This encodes CASSQQAGGPGEQYF.

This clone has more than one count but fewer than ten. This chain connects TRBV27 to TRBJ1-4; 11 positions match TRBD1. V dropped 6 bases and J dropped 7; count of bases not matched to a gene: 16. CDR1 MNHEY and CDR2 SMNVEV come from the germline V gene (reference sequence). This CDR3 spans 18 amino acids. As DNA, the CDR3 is TGTGCCAGCAGACCTTACTCCCGGGACAGGGGGTGGGGTGAAAAACTGTTTTTT. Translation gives CASRPYSRDRGWGEKLFF.

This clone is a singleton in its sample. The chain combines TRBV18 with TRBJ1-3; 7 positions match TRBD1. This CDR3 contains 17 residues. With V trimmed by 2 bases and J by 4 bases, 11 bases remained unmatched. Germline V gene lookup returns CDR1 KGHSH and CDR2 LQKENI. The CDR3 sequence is CASSPSPQGVGGNTIYF. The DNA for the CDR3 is TGTGCCAGCTCACCATCTCCGCAGGGGGTAGGAGGAAACACCATATATTTT.

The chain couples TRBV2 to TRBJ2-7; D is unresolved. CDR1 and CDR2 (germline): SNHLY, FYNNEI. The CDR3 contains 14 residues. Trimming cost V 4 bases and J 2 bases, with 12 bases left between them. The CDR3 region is CASSGSDATYEQYF. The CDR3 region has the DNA TGTGCCAGCAGTGGCAGCGACGCCACCTACGAGCAGTACTTC.

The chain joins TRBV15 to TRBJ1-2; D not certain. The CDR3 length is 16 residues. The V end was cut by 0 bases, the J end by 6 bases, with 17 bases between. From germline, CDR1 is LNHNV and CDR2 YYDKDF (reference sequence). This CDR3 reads CATSRDLEGGRDGYTF. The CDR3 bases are TGTGCCACCAGCAGAGACCTGGAGGGAGGAAGGGATGGCTACACCTTC.

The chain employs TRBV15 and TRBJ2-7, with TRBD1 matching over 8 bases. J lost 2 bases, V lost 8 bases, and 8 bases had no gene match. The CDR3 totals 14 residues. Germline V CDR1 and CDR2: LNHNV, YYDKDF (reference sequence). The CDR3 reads CATSLGTGPYEQYF. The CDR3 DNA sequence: TGTGCCACCTCTCTCGGGACAGGTCCCTACGAGCAGTACTTC.